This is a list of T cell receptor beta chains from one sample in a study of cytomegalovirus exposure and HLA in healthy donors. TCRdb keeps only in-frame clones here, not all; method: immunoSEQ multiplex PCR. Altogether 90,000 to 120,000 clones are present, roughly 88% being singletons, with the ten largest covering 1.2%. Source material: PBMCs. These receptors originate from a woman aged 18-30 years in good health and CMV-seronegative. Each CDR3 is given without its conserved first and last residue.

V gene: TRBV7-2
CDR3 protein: AASPTRTDTQY

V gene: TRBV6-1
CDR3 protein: ASSGQSRGGELF

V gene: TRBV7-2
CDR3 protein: ASSLVAGTGELF

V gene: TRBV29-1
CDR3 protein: SADSYNEQF

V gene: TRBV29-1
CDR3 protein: SAREQAKNIQY

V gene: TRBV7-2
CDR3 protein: ASSQGQPSLEQF

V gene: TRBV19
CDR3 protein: ASSIAVNQPQH

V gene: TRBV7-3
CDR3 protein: ASSESGGDSYEQY

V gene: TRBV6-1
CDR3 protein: ASSSDPGQGTEAF

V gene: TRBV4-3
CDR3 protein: ASSPLAVSTDTQY

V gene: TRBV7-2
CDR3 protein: ASSSGTSGGETQY

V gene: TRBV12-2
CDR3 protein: ASRMTSHFTDTQY

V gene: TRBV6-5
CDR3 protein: ASSTSGTGGYGYT

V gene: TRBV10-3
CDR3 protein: AISDRGAYTEAF

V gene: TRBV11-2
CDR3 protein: ASSSGLWNTEAF

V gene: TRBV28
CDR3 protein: ASSLGGSGGDTQY

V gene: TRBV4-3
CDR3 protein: ASSQGDSGAGANVLT

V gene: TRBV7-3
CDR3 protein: ASSLDAGTGQETQY

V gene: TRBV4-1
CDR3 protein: ASSPWRGETQY

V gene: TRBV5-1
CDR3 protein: ASSLLGLAGEADTQY

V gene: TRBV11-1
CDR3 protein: ASSRERGTDTQY

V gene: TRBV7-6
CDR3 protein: ASSPSGGTVYEQY

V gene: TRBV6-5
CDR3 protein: ASSGGALTEAF

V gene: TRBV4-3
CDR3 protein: ASSLSLADSSYEQY

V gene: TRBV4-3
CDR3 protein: ASSLGGGGSHEQY

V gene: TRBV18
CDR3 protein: ASSPPESLGDTGELF

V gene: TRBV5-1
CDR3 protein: ASSHGIRLQGKYPKKTQY

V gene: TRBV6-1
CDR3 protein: ASSEVPGGPTDTQY

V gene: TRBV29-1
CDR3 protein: SVEGRTGDTEAF

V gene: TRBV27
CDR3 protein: ASSPSTGSYNEQF

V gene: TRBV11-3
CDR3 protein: ASSPRTSGGMDTQY

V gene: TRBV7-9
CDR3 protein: AGGGDGYT

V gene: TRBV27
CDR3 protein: ASSSLIPGTGVADTQY

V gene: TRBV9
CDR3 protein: ASSVVSGYASTDTQY

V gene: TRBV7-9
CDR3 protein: SSSLGGGNTEAF

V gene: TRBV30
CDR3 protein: AWRDSIRVGTRNTEAF

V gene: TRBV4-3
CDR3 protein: ASSQDLGPPYEQY

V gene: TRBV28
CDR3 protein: ASSSRDRAR

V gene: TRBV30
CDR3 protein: AWSAQAGAVLT

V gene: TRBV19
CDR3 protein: ASTRTGGALNTGELF

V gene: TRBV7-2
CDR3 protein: ASSPHAGGSYNEQF

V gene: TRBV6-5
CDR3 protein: ASSYSPGQGYSPLH

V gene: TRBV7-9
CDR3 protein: ASSSWTGRAYNSPLH

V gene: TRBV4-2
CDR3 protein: ASSQGEGGSYEQY

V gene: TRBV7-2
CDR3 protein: ASSPRQGPYGYT

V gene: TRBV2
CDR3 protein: ASSSAGVQNEQF

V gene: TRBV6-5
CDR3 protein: ASSVRWRDQETQY

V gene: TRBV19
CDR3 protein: ASSISPWGGRDNEQF

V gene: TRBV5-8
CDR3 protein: ASSGWGGKRDEQY

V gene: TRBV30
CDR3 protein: AWSGLAFNEQF

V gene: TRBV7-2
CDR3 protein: ASNAQQGADTQY